This TCR beta chain was identified during a study of CD8 T cells in Susac syndrome. An amount of RNA that ranged from roughly 0.5 to 1 ug was reverse transcribed with random hexamers. TCRdb itself ran the immunoSEQ multiplex PCR reads through MiXCR, one entry per CDR3 protein. The sample has 250,000 to 300,000 distinct CDR3 sequences, roughly 85% seen once; the top ten hold around 0.22%. Germline trimming cut 5 bases from V and 8 bases from J; bases unmatched to any gene: 9. Germline V gene sequence: CDR1 SGHNT, CDR2 YENEEA. The CDR3 loop spans 15 amino acids. This clonotype originated in a human donor with multiple sclerosis. The rearrangement joins TRBV11-3 to TRBJ2-1, with TRBD1 matching 10 bases. The sequencing sample was made of CD8+ T cells from PBMCs. The CDR3 DNA sequence: TGTGCCAGCAGCGCGACAGGGGGCTACGGGGATGAGCAGTTCTTC. Protein product: CASSATGGYGDEQFF.